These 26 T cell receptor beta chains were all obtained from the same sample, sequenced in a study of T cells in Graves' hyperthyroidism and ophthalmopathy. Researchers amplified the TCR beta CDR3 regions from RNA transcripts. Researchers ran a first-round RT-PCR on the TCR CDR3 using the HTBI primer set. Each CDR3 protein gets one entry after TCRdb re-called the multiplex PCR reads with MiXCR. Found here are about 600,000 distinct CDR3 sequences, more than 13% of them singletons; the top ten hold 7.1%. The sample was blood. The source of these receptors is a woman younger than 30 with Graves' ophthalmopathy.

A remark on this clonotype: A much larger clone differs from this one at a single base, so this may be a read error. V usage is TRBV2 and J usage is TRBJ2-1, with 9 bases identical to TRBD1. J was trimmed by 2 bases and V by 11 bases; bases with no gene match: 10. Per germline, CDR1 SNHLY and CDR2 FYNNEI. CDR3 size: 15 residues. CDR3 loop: CAGTGDRDTYNEQFF. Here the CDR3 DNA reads TGTGCCGGCACGGGGGACAGGGACACCTACAATGAGCAGTTCTTC.

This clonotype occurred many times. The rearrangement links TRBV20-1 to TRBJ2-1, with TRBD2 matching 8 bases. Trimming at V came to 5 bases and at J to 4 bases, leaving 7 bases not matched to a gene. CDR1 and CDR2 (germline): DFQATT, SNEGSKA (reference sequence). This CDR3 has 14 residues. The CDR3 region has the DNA TGCAGTGCTCCCTCGGTAGCGGGATACAATGAGCAGTTCTTC. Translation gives CSAPSVAGYNEQFF.

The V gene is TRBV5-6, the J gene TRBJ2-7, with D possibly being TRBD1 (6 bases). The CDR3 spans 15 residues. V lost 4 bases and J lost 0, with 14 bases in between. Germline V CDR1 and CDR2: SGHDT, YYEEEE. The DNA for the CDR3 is TGTGCCAGCAGCGATTATGGGGGCGCCTCCTACGAGCAGTACTTC. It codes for CASSDYGGASYEQYF.

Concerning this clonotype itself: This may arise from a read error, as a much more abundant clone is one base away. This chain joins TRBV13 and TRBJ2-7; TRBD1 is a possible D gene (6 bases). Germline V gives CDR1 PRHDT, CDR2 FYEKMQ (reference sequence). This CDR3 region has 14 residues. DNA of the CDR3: TGTGTCAGCAGCTTAGAGGGGGAGTACTACGAGCAGTACTTC. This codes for CVSSLEGEYYEQYF.

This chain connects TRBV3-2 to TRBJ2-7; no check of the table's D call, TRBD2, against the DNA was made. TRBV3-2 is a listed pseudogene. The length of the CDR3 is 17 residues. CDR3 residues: CASSPDPLARKSYEQYF. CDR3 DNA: TGTGCCAGCAGCCCCGACCCACTAGCGCGAAAGTCCTACGAGCAGTACTTC.

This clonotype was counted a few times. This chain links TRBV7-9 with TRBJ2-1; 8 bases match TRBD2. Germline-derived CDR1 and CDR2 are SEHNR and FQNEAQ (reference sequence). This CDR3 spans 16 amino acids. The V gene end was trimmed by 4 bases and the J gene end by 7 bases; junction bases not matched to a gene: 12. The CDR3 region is CASSYLGAGGSNEQFF. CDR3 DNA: TGTGCCAGCAGCTATTTAGGGGCGGGAGGATCAAATGAGCAGTTCTTC.

This CDR3 is CASRAQGGGAKNIQYF. The CDR3 bases are TGTGCCAGCAGAGCGCAGGGAGGGGGTGCCAAAAACATTCAGTACTTC. The J gene is TRBJ2-4, the V gene TRBV6-2 or TRBV6-3; perhaps TRBD2 as D (7 bases). The CDR3 runs to 16 residues. Germline CDR1 is MNHEY and CDR2 is SVGEGT. The V gene lost 6 bases and the J gene lost 1 base, with 16 bases spanning the gap.

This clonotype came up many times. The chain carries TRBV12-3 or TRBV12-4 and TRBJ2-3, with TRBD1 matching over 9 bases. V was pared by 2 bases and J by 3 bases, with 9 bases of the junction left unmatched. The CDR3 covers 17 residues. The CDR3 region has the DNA TGTGCCAGCAGTTTAAATTCCGGACAGGGGCAGACAGATACGCAGTATTTT. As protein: CASSLNSGQGQTDTQYF.

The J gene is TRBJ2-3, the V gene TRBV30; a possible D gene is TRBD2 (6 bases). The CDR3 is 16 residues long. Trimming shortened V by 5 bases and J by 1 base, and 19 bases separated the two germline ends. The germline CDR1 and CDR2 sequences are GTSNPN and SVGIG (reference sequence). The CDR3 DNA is TGTGCCTGGTCGCACCTCGGGGAGGTGGGCACAGATACGCAGTATTTT. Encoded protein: CAWSHLGEVGTDTQYF.

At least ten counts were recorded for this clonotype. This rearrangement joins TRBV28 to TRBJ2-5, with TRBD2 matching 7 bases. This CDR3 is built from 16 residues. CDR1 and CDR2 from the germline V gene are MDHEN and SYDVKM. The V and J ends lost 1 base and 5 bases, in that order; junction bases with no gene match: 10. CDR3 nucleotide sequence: TGTGCCAGCAGTTTATACCCCACCGGGGGGAAGGAGACCCAGTACTTC. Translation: CASSLYPTGGKETQYF.

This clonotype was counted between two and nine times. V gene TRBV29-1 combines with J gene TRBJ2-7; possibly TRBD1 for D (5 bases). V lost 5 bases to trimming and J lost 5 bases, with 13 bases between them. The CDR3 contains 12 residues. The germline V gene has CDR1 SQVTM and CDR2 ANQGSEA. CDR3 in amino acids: CSVWGGQNEQYF. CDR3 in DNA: TGCAGCGTTTGGGGCGGTCAGAACGAGCAGTACTTC.

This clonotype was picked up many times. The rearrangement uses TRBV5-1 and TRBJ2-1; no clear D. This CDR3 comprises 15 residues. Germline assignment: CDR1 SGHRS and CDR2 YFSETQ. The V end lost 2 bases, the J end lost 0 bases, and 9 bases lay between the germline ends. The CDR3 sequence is CASSLESSSYNEQFF. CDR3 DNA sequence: TGCGCCAGCAGCTTAGAATCTAGCTCCTACAATGAGCAGTTCTTC.

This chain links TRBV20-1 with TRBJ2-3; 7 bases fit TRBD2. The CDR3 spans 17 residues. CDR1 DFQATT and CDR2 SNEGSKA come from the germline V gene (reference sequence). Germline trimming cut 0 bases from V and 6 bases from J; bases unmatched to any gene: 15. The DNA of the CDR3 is TGCAGTGCTAGAGATCTCCGGGCTGGCGGGAGATCGGATACGCAGTATTTT. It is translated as CSARDLRAGGRSDTQYF.

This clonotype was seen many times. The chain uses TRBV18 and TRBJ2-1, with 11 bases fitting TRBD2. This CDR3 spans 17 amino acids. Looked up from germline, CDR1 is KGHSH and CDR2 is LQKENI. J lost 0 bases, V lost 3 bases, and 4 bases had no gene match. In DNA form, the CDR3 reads TGTGCCAGCTCACCCTTCACTAGCGGGAGCTCCTACAATGAGCAGTTCTTC. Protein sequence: CASSPFTSGSSYNEQFF.

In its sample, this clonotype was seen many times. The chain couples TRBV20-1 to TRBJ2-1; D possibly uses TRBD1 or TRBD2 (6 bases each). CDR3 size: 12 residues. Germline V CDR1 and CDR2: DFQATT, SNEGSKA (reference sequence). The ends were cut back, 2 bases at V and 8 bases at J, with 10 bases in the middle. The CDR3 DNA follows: TGCAGTGCTAGAAAGGGGGGAGATGAGCAGTTCTTC. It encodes CSARKGGDEQFF.

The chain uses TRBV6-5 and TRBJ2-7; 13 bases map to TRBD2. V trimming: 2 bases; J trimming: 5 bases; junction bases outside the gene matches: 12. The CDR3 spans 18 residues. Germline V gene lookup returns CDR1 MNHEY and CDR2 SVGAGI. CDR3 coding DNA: TGTGCCAGCAGTTACGCCTCATCACTAGCGGGAGGGCCCAACGAGCAGTACTTC. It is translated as CASSYASSLAGGPNEQYF.

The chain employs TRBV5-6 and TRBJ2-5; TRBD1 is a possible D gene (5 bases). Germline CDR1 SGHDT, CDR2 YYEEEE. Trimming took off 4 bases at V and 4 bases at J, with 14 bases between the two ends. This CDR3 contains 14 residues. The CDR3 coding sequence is TGTGCCAGCAGCAGGGATGGACATATAGAGACCCAGTACTTC. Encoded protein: CASSRDGHIETQYF. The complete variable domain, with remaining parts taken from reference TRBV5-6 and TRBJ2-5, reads DAGVTQSPTHLIKTRGQQVTLRCSPKSGHDTVSWYQQALGQGPQFIFQYYEEEERQRGNFPDRFSGHQFPNYSSELNVNALLLGDSALYLCASSRDGHIETQYFGPGTRLLVL.

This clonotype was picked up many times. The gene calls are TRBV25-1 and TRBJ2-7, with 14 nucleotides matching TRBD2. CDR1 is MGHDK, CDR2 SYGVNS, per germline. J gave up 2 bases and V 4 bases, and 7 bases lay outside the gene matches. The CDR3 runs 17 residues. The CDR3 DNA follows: TGTGCCAGCAGTGGGACTAGCGGGAGGTGGGGGACCTACGAGCAGTACTTC. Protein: CASSGTSGRWGTYEQYF.

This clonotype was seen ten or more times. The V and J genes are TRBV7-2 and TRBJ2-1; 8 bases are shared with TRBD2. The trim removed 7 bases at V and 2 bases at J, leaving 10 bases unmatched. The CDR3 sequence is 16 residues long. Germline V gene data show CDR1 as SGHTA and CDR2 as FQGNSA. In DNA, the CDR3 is TGTGCCAGCACCCCGGGGCTGGGACTAGCCTACAATGAGCAGTTCTTC. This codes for CASTPGLGLAYNEQFF.

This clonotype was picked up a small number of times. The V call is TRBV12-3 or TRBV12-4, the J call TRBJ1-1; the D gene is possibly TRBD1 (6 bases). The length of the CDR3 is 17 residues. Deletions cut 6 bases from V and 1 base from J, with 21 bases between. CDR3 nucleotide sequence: TGTGCCAGCAGCCTAGGGCCACAGGGCCGGTCGAACACTGAAGCTTTCTTT. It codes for CASSLGPQGRSNTEAFF.

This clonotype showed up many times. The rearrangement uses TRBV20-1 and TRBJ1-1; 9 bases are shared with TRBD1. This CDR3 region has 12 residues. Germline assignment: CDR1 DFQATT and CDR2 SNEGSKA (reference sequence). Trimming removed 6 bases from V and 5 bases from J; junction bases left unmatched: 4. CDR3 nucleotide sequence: TGCAGTGCCCCGGGACAGGGTACTGAAGCTTTCTTT. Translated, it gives CSAPGQGTEAFF.

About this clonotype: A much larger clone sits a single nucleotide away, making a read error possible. The CDR3, as DNA: TGTGCCAGCAGTACCACGGACAGGGGCTACGAGCAGTACTTC. It specifies CASSTTDRGYEQYF. The genes are TRBV6-1 and TRBJ2-7; 9 nucleotides line up with TRBD1. Germline V gives CDR1 MNHNS, CDR2 SASEGT. The length of the CDR3 is 14 residues. V lost 5 bases and J lost 3; bases outside the gene matches: 5.

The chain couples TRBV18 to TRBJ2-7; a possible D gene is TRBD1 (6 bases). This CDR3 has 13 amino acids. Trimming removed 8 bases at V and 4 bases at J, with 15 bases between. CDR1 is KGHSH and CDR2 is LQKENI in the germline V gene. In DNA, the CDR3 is TGTGCCAGCCCAGGGGACAATTCTTACGAGCAGTACTTC. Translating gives CASPGDNSYEQYF.

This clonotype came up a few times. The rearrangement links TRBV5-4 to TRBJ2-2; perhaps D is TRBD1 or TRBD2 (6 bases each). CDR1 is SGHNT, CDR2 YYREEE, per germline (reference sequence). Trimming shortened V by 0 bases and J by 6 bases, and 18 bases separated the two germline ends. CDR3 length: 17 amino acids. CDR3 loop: CASSLASGGGRAGELFF. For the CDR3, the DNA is TGTGCCAGCAGCTTGGCCTCCGGGGGCGGAAGGGCCGGGGAGCTGTTTTTT.

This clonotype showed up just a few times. The CDR3 coding sequence is TGTGCCAGCAATCGGGGGACCAACACCGGGGAGCTGTTTTTT. It is translated as CASNRGTNTGELFF. The chain recombines TRBV6-1 with TRBJ2-2; TRBD2 might be the D (6 bases). This CDR3 spans 14 amino acids. The V gene lost 7 bases and the J gene lost 2 bases, with 11 bases spanning the gap. Germline-derived CDR1 and CDR2 are MNHNS and SASEGT.

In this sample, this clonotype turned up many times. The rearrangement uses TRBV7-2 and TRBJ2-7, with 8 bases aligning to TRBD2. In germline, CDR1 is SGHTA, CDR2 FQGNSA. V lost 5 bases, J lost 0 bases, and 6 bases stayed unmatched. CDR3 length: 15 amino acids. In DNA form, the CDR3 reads TGTGCCAGCAGCCGTAGCGGGATAGGCTCCTACGAGCAGTACTTC. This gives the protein CASSRSGIGSYEQYF.